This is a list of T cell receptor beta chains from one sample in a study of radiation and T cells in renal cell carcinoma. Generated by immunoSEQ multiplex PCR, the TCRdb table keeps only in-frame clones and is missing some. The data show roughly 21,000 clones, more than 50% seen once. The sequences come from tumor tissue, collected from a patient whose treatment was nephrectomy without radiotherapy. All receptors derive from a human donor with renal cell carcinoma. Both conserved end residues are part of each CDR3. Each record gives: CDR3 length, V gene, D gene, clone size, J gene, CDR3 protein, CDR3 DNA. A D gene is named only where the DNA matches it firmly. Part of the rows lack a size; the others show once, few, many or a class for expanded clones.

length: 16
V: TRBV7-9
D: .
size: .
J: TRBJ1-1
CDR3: CASSQTGQLGRTEAFF
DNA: TGTGCCAGCAGCCAGACTGGACAGCTAGGTAGGACTGAAGCTTTCTTT

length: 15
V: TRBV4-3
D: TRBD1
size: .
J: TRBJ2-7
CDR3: CASSQGQGRNYEQYF
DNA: TGCGCCAGCAGCCAAGGACAGGGGCGCAACTACGAGCAGTACTTC

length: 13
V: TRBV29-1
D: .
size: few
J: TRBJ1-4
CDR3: CSVEQGTNEKLFF
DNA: TGCAGCGTGGAACAGGGCACTAATGAAAAACTGTTTTTT

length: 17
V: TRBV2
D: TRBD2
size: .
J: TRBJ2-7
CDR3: CASSVRMVSGGAYEQYF
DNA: TGTGCCAGCAGTGTCAGGATGGTTAGCGGGGGGGCCTACGAGCAGTACTTC

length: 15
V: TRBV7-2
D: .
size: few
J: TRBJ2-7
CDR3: CASSLGATGSYEQYF
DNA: TGTGCCAGCAGCTTAGGGGCGACAGGCTCCTACGAGCAGTACTTC

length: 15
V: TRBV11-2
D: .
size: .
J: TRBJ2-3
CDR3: CASSRGDGFTDTQYF
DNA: TGTGCCAGCAGCCGAGGGGACGGGTTCACAGATACGCAGTATTTT

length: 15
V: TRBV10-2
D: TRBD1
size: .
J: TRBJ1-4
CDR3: CASSEPGTANEKLFF
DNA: TGCGCCAGCAGTGAACCCGGGACAGCTAATGAAAAACTGTTTTTT

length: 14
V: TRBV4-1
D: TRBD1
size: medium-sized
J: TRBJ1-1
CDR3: CASSRGQGATEAFF
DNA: TGCGCCAGCAGCCGTGGACAGGGGGCGACTGAAGCTTTCTTT

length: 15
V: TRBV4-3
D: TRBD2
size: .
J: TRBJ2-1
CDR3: CASRDLAGGYNEQFF
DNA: TGCGCCAGCCGAGACCTAGCGGGGGGGTACAATGAGCAGTTCTTC

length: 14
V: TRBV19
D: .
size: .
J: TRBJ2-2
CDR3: CASKDGGNTGELFF
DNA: TGTGCCAGTAAAGACGGGGGGAACACCGGGGAGCTGTTTTTT

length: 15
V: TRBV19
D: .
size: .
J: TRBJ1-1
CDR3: CASSRGRIMNTEAFF
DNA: TGTGCCAGTAGTCGTGGGAGGATCATGAACACTGAAGCTTTCTTT

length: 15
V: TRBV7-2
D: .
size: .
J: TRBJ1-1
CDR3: CASSWEGIRNTEAFF
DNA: TGTGCCAGCAGCTGGGAGGGGATTCGGAACACTGAAGCTTTCTTT

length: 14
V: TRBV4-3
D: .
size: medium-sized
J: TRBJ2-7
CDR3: CASSPLNGAYEQYF
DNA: TGCGCCAGCAGCCCGCTGAACGGAGCCTACGAGCAGTACTTC

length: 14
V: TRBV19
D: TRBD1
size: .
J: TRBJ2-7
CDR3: CASSMRTGGDEQYF
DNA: TGTGCCAGTAGTATGAGGACAGGGGGCGACGAGCAGTACTTC

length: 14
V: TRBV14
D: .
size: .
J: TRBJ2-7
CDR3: CASSPLGISYEQYF
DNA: TGTGCCAGCAGCCCCCTGGGTATCTCCTACGAGCAGTACTTC

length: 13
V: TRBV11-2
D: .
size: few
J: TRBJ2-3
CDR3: CASSSDLPDTQYF
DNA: TGTGCCAGCAGCTCAGACTTGCCAGATACGCAGTATTTT

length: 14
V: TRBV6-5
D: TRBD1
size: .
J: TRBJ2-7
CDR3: CASSYRTGTYEQYF
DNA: TGTGCCAGCAGTTACCGGACAGGGACCTACGAGCAGTACTTC

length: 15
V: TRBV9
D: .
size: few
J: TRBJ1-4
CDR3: CASSVAGSGHEKLFF
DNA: TGTGCCAGCAGCGTAGCGGGCAGCGGACATGAAAAACTGTTTTTT

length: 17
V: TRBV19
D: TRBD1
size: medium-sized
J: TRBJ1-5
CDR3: CASSIRQGRVFNQPQHF
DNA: TGTGCCAGTAGTATCAGACAGGGGCGCGTTTTCAATCAGCCCCAGCATTTT

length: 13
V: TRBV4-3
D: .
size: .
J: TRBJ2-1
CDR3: CASSQGQGDEQFF
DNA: TGCGCCAGCAGCCAAGGGCAGGGCGATGAGCAGTTCTTC

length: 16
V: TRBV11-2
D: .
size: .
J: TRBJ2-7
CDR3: CASSHYPQGNSYEQYF
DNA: TGTGCCAGCAGCCACTACCCACAGGGAAACTCCTACGAGCAGTACTTC

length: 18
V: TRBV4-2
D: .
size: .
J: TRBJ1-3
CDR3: CASSQDLPGQTSGNTIYF
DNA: TGTGCCAGCAGCCAAGATTTGCCCGGACAGACCTCTGGAAACACCATATATTTT

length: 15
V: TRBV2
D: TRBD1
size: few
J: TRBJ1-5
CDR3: CASSQSQGAGQPQHF
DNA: TGTGCCAGCAGTCAATCACAGGGGGCGGGACAGCCCCAGCATTTT

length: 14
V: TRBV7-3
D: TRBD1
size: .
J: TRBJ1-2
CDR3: CASSSGGSGTGYTF
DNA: TGTGCCAGCAGCTCAGGGGGGAGCGGTACTGGCTACACCTTC

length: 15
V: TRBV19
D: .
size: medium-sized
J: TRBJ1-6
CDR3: CASSIERSGNSPLHF
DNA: TGTGCCAGTAGTATAGAACGGTCTGGGAATTCACCCCTCCACTTT

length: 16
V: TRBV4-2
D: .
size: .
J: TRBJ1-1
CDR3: CASSLAGRTQRTEAFF
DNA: TGTGCCAGCAGCTTAGCCGGCAGGACGCAGCGCACTGAAGCTTTCTTT

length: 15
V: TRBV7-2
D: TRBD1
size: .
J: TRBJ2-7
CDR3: CASSRQGQGAYEQYF
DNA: TGTGCCAGCAGCCGCCAGGGACAGGGGGCGTACGAGCAGTACTTC

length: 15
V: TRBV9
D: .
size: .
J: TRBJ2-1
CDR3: CASSPQQGLYNEQFF
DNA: TGTGCCAGCAGTCCCCAGCAGGGTCTGTACAATGAGCAGTTCTTC

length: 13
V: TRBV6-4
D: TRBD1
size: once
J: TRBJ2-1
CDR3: CASSVDRGDEQFF
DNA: TGTGCCAGCAGTGTGGACAGGGGAGATGAGCAGTTCTTC

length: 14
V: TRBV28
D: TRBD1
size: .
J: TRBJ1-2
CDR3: CASSFEGQGYGYTF
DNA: TGTGCCAGCAGTTTCGAGGGACAGGGCTATGGCTACACCTTC

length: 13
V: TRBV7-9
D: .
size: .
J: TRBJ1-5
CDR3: CASSLRPNQPQHF
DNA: TGTGCCAGCAGCTTACGACCAAATCAGCCCCAGCATTTT

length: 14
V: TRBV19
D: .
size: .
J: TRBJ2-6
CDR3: CASSTHSGANVLTF
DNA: TGTGCCAGTAGTACCCACTCTGGGGCCAACGTCCTGACTTTC

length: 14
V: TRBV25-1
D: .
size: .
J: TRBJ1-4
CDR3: CASSVGGESEKLFF
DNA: TGTGCCAGCAGCGTCGGGGGAGAATCTGAAAAACTGTTTTTT

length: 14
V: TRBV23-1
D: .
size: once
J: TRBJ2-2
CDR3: CASHGHRWTGELFF
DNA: TGCGCCAGCCACGGACATCGGTGGACCGGGGAGCTGTTTTTT

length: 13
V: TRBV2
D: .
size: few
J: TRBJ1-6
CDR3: CASSEVEISPLHF
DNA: TGTGCCAGCAGTGAAGTGGAGATTTCACCCCTCCACTTT

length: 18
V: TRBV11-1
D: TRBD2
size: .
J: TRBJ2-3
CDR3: CASSQGFPPAGRLDTQYF
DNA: TGTGCCAGCAGTCAAGGGTTCCCTCCAGCGGGACGTCTAGATACGCAGTATTTT

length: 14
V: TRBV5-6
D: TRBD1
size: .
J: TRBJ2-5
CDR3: CASRRQGARETQYF
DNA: TGTGCCAGCAGGCGACAGGGGGCTAGGGAGACCCAGTACTTC